The clone carrying this TCR beta chain was found once. The antigen is undetermined. The CDR3 runs to 14 residues. V was cut by 2 bases and J by 4 bases, with 11 bases left in between. Germline V gene data show CDR1 as MNHEY and CDR2 as SVGAGI. These data are taken from a study of cytomegalovirus exposure and HLA in healthy donors. Study-wide background: Of all 400 or so donors who were genotyped, 75% to 90% belonged to the Caucasian-associated ancestry cluster.

This PCR relied on a set of 60 Vbeta primers and 13 Jbeta primers. TCRdb's copy holds only in-frame clones and misses some; the assay was immunoSEQ multiplex PCR. This table has about 160,000 clones, about 85% appearing once. Study-level results: Some V segments could not be told apart, so they were left out, TRBV6-2 and TRBV6-3 among them. As confirmed in vitro, a few CMV-associated chains were specific for CMV antigens.

The study sampled nominally healthy donors, though unrecorded immune exposures were likely. The sequence came from a male donor in good health and CMV-seropositive. The material sequenced was PBMCs. This chain uses TRBV6-5 with TRBJ1-2; a weak D match, TRBD1 (5 bases). CDR3 in DNA: TGTGCCAGCAGTTACGTGGGGCGCGGCTATGGCTACACCTTC. It is translated as CASSYVGRGYGYTF.